These T cell receptor beta chains were read from a single sample in a study of regulatory T cells in long-lasting Graves disease. TCRdb reprocessed the multiplex PCR reads with MiXCR, giving one entry per CDR3 protein. The sample holds under 700,000 distinct CDR3 sequences, 15% to 20% seen once. The data were also submitted as part of a second study, on T cells in Graves' hyperthyroidism and ophthalmopathy.

Sequencing was performed on peripheral blood mononuclear cells (PBMCs), taken at new diagnosis, from a patient treated with antithyroid drugs. The receptors originated from a woman in her forties or fifties with Graves disease. CDR3s include the opening cysteine and the closing phenylalanine or tryptophan. Fields, in order: clone size, CDR3 length, J gene, V gene, D gene, CDR3 DNA, CDR3 protein. The D gene is left open where the match is weak. Size is stated for part of the rows, as once, few or many counts, or as a class when the clone is expanded.

>.|17|TRBJ2-3|TRBV27|TRBD2
TGTGCCAGCAGTTCTACACCTACTAGCGGGTATACAGATACGCAGTATTTT
CASSSTPTSGYTDTQYF
>few|13|TRBJ1-2|TRBV9|.
TGTGCCAGCAGCGTAGGCGTTAACTATGGCTACACCTTC
CASSVGVNYGYTF
>.|17|TRBJ1-2|TRBV27|TRBD1
TGTGCCAGCACCCGTTCCCCCGGGACAGACATTATTCATGGCTACACCTTC
CASTRSPGTDIIHGYTF
>few|12|TRBJ1-1|TRBV12-5|.
TGTGCTAGTGCGAAGGGGGGCACTGAAGCTTTCTTT
CASAKGGTEAFF
>.|14|TRBJ1-3|TRBV5-1|.
TGTGCCAGCAGCTTGGAGGAAGATGGAAACACCATATATTTT
CASSLEEDGNTIYF
>many|15|TRBJ1-1|TRBV3-1|.
TGTGCCAGCAGCCCGGGGGGGCAGGTTAGCGCTGAAGCTTTCTTT
CASSPGGQVSAEAFF
>few|15|TRBJ2-3|TRBV4-1|.
TGCGCCAGCAGCCAAGTGCACAGTAGCACAGATACGCAGTATTTT
CASSQVHSSTDTQYF
>many|15|TRBJ1-1|TRBV18|TRBD1
TGTGCCAGCTCACGGGCAGGGGGCAGGGACACTGAAGCTTTCTTT
CASSRAGGRDTEAFF
>many|14|TRBJ1-1|TRBV2|.
TGTGCCAGCGGTCAGGGGAGGTTGAACACTGAAGCTTTCTTT
CASGQGRLNTEAFF
>few|9|TRBJ1-1|TRBV30|.
TGTGCCTGGAGTGTACCCCCAGAGTTT
CAWSVPPEF
>.|13|TRBJ1-1|TRBV29-1|.
TGCAGCGGCGGTGGGGTCATGAACACTGAAGCTTTCTTT
CSGGGVMNTEAFF
>many|15|TRBJ2-3|TRBV3-1|.
TGTGCCAGCAGCCACTATTCGGCTAGGGGAGATACGCAGTATTTT
CASSHYSARGDTQYF
>many|13|TRBJ2-5|TRBV12-3/TRBV12-4|.
TGTGCCAGCAGTTTTTGGGGGAGGGAGACCCAGTACTTC
CASSFWGRETQYF
>many|14|TRBJ1-1|TRBV28|.
TGTGCCAGCAAAGGTGAAGGGGGGAGCACTGAAGCTTTCTTT
CASKGEGGSTEAFF
>many|14|TRBJ2-3|TRBV5-1|TRBD1
TGCGCCAGCAGCTTGGGACAGGGAGAAGATACGCAGTATTTT
CASSLGQGEDTQYF
>.|14|TRBJ1-5|TRBV20-1|.
TGCAGTGCTAGCCCTTTGTGGGGTAATCAGCCCCAGCATTTT
CSASPLWGNQPQHF
>.|15|TRBJ1-1|TRBV5-5|TRBD1
TGTGCCAGCAGCTCCAGGACAGGCCCGGCCACTGAAGCTTTCTTT
CASSSRTGPATEAFF
>.|14|TRBJ2-2|TRBV27|TRBD2
TGTGCCAGCCGCTCTCTCGGGGGGAACGGGGAGCTGTTTTTT
CASRSLGGNGELFF
>many|13|TRBJ2-1|TRBV12-3/TRBV12-4|.
TGTGCCAGCAGTAAGAGCTCCTACAATGAGCAGTTCTTC
CASSKSSYNEQFF
>many|14|TRBJ1-1|TRBV28|.
TGTGCCAGCAGTTTAGCTATGAGGGACACTGAAGCTTTCTTT
CASSLAMRDTEAFF
>few|16|TRBJ1-3|TRBV5-5|.
TGTGCCAGCAGCAGGGGTCGGGGGTTCGGTGGAAACACCATATATTTT
CASSRGRGFGGNTIYF
>many|14|TRBJ1-2|TRBV28|TRBD1
TGTGCCAGCAATAGGGACAGGGATGGGTATGGCTACACCTTC
CASNRDRDGYGYTF
>few|13|TRBJ2-5|TRBV12-3/TRBV12-4|.
TGTGCCAGCAGTATGGGGGTGCCTGGGACCCAGTACTTC
CASSMGVPGTQYF
>.|14|TRBJ2-7|TRBV19|TRBD1
TGTGCCAGTAGCCACCGGGACAGTCCCTACGAGCAGTACTTC
CASSHRDSPYEQYF
>.|15|TRBJ1-4|TRBV6-1|.
TGTGCCAGCAGTCCCTCTAGGGTCCTAAGGGAAAAACTGTTTTTT
CASSPSRVLREKLFF
>few|14|TRBJ2-2|TRBV6-5|.
TGTGCCAGCAGTTACTCCCCCATGACCGGGGAGCTGTTTTTT
CASSYSPMTGELFF
>few|12|TRBJ1-5|TRBV3-1|.
TGTGCCAGCAGCCAAGACGGGAGGCCCCAGCATTTT
CASSQDGRPQHF
>few|13|TRBJ2-5|TRBV2|.
TGTGCCAGCCGCCCCAGCCACCAAGAGACCCAGTACTTC
CASRPSHQETQYF
>.|15|TRBJ1-6|TRBV3-1|TRBD1
TGTGCCAGCAGCCACGGCCGAGGGGGCAATTCACCCCTCCACTTT
CASSHGRGGNSPLHF
>few|14|TRBJ1-1|TRBV7-9|.
TGTGCCAGCAGCACCGCGGACGGGAACACTGAAGCTTTCTTT
CASSTADGNTEAFF
>.|14|TRBJ2-7|TRBV5-1|.
TGCGCCAGCAGCGCGGACTCTAACCCCTACGAGCAGTACTTC
CASSADSNPYEQYF
>few|11|TRBJ2-5|TRBV2|.
TGTGCCAGCACCCTCAAAGAGACCCAGTACTTC
CASTLKETQYF
>many|14|TRBJ1-1|TRBV3-1|.
TGTGCCAGCAGCCCAGGAGGGTCGAACACTGAAGCTTTCTTT
CASSPGGSNTEAFF
>.|13|TRBJ1-2|TRBV6-9|.
TGTGCCAGCAGTTTCCTGAACAGGGACGGCTACACCTTC
CASSFLNRDGYTF
>few|14|TRBJ1-2|TRBV25-1|TRBD1
TGTGCCAGCAGTACGACAGGGTCTCACTATGGCTACACCTTC
CASSTTGSHYGYTF
>.|15|TRBJ2-5|TRBV25-1|.
TGTGCCAGCAGTGCAGGCCTAACCTTCCAAGAGACCCAGTACTTC
CASSAGLTFQETQYF
>many|13|TRBJ1-2|TRBV12-3/TRBV12-4|.
TGTGCCAGCACCCAGTCCCCCCTAGGAGGCTACACCTTC
CASTQSPLGGYTF
>many|17|TRBJ1-1|TRBV7-2|.
TGTGCCAGCAGCCCATTCCCGGGACAACACATGAACACTGAAGCTTTCTTT
CASSPFPGQHMNTEAFF
>many|15|TRBJ1-2|TRBV12-3/TRBV12-4|TRBD1
TGTGCCAGCAGCCCCTCAGGGGGCACTAACTATGGCTACACCTTC
CASSPSGGTNYGYTF
>.|14|TRBJ2-5|TRBV5-1|.
TGCGCCAGCAGCTTGACCCATCCGCAAGAGACCCAGTACTTC
CASSLTHPQETQYF
>many|15|TRBJ1-2|TRBV28|.
TGTGCCAGCAGTTTTCGGGACATATCCGTCTATGGCTACACCTTC
CASSFRDISVYGYTF
>many|15|TRBJ2-7|TRBV6-2/TRBV6-3|TRBD2
TGTGCCAGCAACTTTCGGACTAGCGGGGGCTACGAGCAGTACTTC
CASNFRTSGGYEQYF
>.|12|TRBJ2-7|TRBV14|.
TGTGCCAGCAGCCTCGAGCACTGCGAGCAGTACTTC
CASSLEHCEQYF
>few|16|TRBJ1-2|TRBV27|.
TGTGCCAGCAGTTTATTGGGACGCGACAGGATCTATGGCTACACCTTC
CASSLLGRDRIYGYTF
>.|15|TRBJ1-1|TRBV28|.
TGTGCCAGTCCGCAGGGAGGCAGGAGGGACACTGAAGCTTTCTTT
CASPQGGRRDTEAFF
>many|15|TRBJ2-7|TRBV14|TRBD1
TGTGCCAGCAGCCGACCGGGACAGGGTATCTACGAGCAGTACTTC
CASSRPGQGIYEQYF
>many|13|TRBJ1-6|TRBV5-1|.
TGCGCCAGCAGCTTGTCGGGGGTCTCACCCCTCCACTTT
CASSLSGVSPLHF
>.|13|TRBJ2-2|TRBV12-3/TRBV12-4|.
TGTGCCAGCAGGCCCCGAATGGACGGGGAGCTGTTTTTT
CASRPRMDGELFF
>.|15|TRBJ1-1|TRBV20-1|.
TGCAGTGCTGAGATAGGGGCAGGGGTCGAGGATGAAGCTTTCTTT
CSAEIGAGVEDEAFF
>.|15|TRBJ1-3|TRBV2|TRBD1
TGTGCCAGCAGTGGGACAGGGGGCTCTGGAAACACCATATATTTT
CASSGTGGSGNTIYF
>few|12|TRBJ2-7|TRBV2|.
TGTGCCAGCAGTGGTCCCGGGAACGAGCAGTACTTC
CASSGPGNEQYF
>.|14|TRBJ1-4|TRBV4-1|.
TGCGCCAGCAGCCGCTATGCAACTAATGAAAAACTGTTTTTT
CASSRYATNEKLFF
>few|11|TRBJ1-5|TRBV12-3/TRBV12-4|.
TGTGCCAGCAGTTTAAATCGGCCCCAGCATTTT
CASSLNRPQHF
>many|11|TRBJ1-1|TRBV20-1|TRBD1
TGCAGTGCTGGGGACAGGGTTGTAACTTTCTTT
CSAGDRVVTFF